Listed below are T cell receptor beta chains from one sample, sequenced in a study of PD-1 blockade in classical Hodgkin lymphoma. The table came from immunoSEQ multiplex PCR; TCRdb's copy has only in-frame clones and leaves some out. The sample shows some 96,000 clones, 85% to 95% of them seen only once. The input for sequencing was peripheral blood mononuclear cells (PBMCs), taken before the fourth cycle of nivolumab. These receptors originate from a human donor with classical Hodgkin lymphoma. CDR3s include the opening cysteine and the closing phenylalanine or tryptophan. The order of the fields is clone size, J gene, V gene, D gene, CDR3 protein, CDR3 DNA. The D gene is left open where the match is weak. Where a row states a size, it is once, few, many or the class of an expanded clone; other rows omit it.

- TRBJ2-1 TRBV7-9 TRBD2 CASSFYRREGQNEQFF TGTGCCAGCAGCTTTTATAGGCGGGAGGGCCAGAATGAGCAGTTCTTC
- TRBJ2-1 TRBV29-1 - CSVAIKYNEQFF TGCAGCGTCGCAATAAAATACAATGAGCAGTTCTTC
- TRBJ2-1 TRBV14 - CASSQGRNNEQFF TGTGCCAGCAGCCAGGGACGGAACAATGAGCAGTTCTTC
- TRBJ2-3 TRBV7-3 - CASSLTSGGTDTQYF TGTGCCAGCAGCTTAACTAGCGGTGGCACAGATACGCAGTATTTT
few TRBJ1-1 TRBV9 - CASSVVAGSNTEAFF TGTGCCAGCAGCGTAGTGGCAGGATCGAACACTGAAGCTTTCTTT
- TRBJ1-2 TRBV28 - CASSFTLRQLPAF TGTGCCAGCAGCTTCACCCTCAGACAGCTCCCTGCCTTC
- TRBJ2-2 TRBV30 - CAWRQVANTGELFF TGTGCCTGGAGACAAGTAGCGAACACCGGGGAGCTGTTTTTT
- TRBJ2-5 TRBV25-1 TRBD1 CASSEGGQWAAETQYF TGTGCCAGCAGTGAAGGGGGACAGTGGGCAGCAGAGACCCAGTACTTC
- TRBJ1-2 TRBV27 - CASSLSEGWGDRTF TGTGCCAGCAGTTTATCGGAGGGGTGGGGGGATAGGACCTTC
- TRBJ1-1 TRBV7-9 - CASSYLRGGEAFF TGTGCCAGCAGTTATCTCAGGGGAGGTGAAGCTTTCTTT